Sequencing of this T cell receptor beta chain was carried out in a study of hypomethylating agent response in myelodysplastic syndrome. Study-level information: Of the myelodysplastic syndrome patients, 9 were male, 2 female.

Comments on this clone: Antigen unknown.

Study-level points and caveats: The MDS versus healthy comparison may be affected by non-age-matched controls.

The data were produced by immunoSEQ multiplex PCR, yet TCRdb's version contains in-frame clones alone and is incomplete. The sample yields 5,800 or so clones, roughly 80% seen once. V shed 1 base and J shed 5 bases, with 15 bases lying between them. The CDR3 sequence is 15 residues long. Germline loops: CDR1 LNHDA, CDR2 SQIVND (reference sequence). V gene TRBV19 combines with J gene TRBJ2-7; no definite D call. The input for sequencing was bone marrow, taken before or after starting hypomethylating agent treatment for myelodysplastic syndrome (not recorded which). The receptor was derived from a human donor with myelodysplastic syndrome. As DNA, the CDR3 is TGTGCCAGTAGTATAGGCCCCCTAGAATCCAACGAGCAGTACTTC. Translated: CASSIGPLESNEQYF. Complete variable domain (other parts from reference TRBV19 and TRBJ2-7): DGGITQSPKYLFRKEGQNVTLSCEQNLNHDAMYWYRQDPGQGLRLIYYSQIVNDFQKGDIAEGYSVSREKKESFPLTVTSAQKNPTAFYLCASSIGPLESNEQYFGPGTRLTVT.